This TCR beta chain was found in a study of shared clonotypes between healthy human individuals. The CDR3 sequence is 13 residues long. The junction had 3 bases not matched to a gene; V was cut back by 6 bases and J by 3 bases. Germline CDR1 and CDR2: ENHRY and SYGVKD. In the case of this clone: Its antigen is not identified.

General study results and limits: Naive CD4 clonotype sharing across several donors was about 5.3%.

The study enrolled healthy HIV-negative adults without recent acute infections or vaccinations as donors. The method was immunoSEQ multiplex PCR; TCRdb's version includes in-frame clones alone and lacks a portion of them. The repertoire holds roughly 300,000 clones, with around 87% as singletons. This receptor was identified in a man between 18 and 29 years old in good health. Sequencing was carried out using memory CD8+ T cells sorted from blood. The subset was: CD45RO+ cells pooled with CCR7-negative TemRA cells. The chain joins TRBV10-3 to TRBJ2-7, with TRBD1 matching 9 bases. CDR3 in amino acids: CAIRPGQGYEQYF. For the CDR3, the DNA is TGTGCCATCAGACCGGGACAGGGCTACGAGCAGTACTTC.